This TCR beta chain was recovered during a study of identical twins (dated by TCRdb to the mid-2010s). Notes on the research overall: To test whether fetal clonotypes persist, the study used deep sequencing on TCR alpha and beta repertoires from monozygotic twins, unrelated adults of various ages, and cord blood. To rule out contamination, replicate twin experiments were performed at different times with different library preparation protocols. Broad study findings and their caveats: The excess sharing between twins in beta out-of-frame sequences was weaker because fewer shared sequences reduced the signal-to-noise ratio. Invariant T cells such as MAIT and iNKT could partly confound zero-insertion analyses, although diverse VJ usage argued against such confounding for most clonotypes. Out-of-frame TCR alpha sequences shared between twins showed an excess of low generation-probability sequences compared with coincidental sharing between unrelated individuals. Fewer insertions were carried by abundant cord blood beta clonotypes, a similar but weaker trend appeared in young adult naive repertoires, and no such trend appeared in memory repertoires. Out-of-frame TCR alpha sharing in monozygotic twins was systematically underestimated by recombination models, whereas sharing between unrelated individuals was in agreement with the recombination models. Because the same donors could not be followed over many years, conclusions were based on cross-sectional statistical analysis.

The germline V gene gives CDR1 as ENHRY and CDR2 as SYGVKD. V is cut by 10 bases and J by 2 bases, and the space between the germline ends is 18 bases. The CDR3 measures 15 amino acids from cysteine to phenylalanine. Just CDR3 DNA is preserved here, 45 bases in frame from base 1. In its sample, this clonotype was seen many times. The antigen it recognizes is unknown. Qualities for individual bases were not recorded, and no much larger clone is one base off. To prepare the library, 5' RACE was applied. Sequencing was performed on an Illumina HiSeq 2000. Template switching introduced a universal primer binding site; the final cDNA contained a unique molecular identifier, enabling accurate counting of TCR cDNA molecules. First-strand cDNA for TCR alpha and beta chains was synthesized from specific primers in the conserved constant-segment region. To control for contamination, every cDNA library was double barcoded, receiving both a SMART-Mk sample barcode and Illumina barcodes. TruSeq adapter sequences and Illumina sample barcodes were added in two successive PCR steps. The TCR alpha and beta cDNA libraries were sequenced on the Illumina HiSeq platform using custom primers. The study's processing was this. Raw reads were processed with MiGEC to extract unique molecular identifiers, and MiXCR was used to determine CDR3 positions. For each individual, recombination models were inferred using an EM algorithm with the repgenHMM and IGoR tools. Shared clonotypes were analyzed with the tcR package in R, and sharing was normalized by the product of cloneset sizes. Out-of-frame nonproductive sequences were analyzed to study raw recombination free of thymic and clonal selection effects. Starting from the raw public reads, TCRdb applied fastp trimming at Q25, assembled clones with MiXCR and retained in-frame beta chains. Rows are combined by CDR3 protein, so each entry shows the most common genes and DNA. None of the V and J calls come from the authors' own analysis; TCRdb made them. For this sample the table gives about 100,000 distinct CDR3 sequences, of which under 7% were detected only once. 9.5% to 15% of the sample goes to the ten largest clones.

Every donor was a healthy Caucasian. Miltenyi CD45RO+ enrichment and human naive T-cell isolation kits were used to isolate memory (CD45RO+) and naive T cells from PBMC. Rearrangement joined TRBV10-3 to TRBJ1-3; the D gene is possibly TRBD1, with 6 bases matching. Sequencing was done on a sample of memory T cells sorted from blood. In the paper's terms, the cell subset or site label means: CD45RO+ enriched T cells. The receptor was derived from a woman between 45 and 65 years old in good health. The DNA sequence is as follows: TGTGCCACCGGCGAAACAGGGCTAGCTGGAAACACCATATATTTT. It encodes CATGETGLAGNTIYF.